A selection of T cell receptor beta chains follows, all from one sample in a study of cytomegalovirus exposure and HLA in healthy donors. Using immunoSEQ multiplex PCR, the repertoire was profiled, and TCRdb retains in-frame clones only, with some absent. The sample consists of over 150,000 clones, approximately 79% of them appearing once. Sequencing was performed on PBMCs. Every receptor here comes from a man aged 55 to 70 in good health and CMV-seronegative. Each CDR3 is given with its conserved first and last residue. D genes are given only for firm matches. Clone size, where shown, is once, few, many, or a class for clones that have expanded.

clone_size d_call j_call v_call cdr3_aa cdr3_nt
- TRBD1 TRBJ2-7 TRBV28 CASSVQGYEQYF TGTGCCAGCAGTGTACAGGGGTACGAGCAGTACTTC
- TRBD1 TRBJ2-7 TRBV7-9 CASSLMGQGTYF TGTGCCAGCAGCTTAATGGGACAGGGTACGTACTTC
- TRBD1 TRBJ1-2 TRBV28 CASSTNFNRGGGYGYTF TGTGCCAGCAGTACCAATTTCAACAGGGGGGGCGGCTATGGCTACACCTTC
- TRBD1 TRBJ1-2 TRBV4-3 CASSQDRPGTGWDYGYTF TGCGCCAGCAGCCAAGATAGACCCGGGACAGGATGGGACTATGGCTACACCTTC
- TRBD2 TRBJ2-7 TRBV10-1 CASTAGAGYEQYF TGCGCCAGCACAGCGGGAGCCGGCTACGAGCAGTACTTC
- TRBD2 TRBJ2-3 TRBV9 CASSVATGGAGTQYF TGTGCCAGCAGCGTAGCTACCGGGGGGGCGGGTACGCAGTATTTT
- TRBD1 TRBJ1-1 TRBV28 CASRLSGGGTEAFF TGTGCCAGCAGGCTTTCAGGGGGCGGCACTGAAGCTTTCTTT
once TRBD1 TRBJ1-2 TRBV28 CASSLTGTGGSLGYTF TGTGCCAGCAGTTTAACCGGGACAGGGGGTTCCTTAGGCTACACCTTC
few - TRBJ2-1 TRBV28 CASSSLPPPFNEQFF TGTGCCAGCAGTTCCCTACCGCCACCCTTCAATGAGCAGTTCTTC
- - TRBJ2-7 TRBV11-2 CASSHFKLRLFGHEQYF TGTGCCAGCAGTCATTTTAAACTAAGACTATTTGGCCACGAGCAGTACTTC
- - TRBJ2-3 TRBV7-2 CASSRGIQTDTQYF TGTGCCAGCAGCCGAGGGATCCAAACAGATACGCAGTATTTT
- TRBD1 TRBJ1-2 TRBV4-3 CASSQTGQGTRGYGYTF TGCGCCAGCAGCCAAACGGGACAGGGGACTCGGGGCTATGGCTACACCTTC
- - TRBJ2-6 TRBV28 CASSYLAQTGANVLTF TGTGCCAGCAGTTACCTAGCGCAAACTGGGGCCAACGTCCTGACTTTC
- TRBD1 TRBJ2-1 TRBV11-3 CASSYRDRPYNEQFF TGTGCCAGCAGCTACAGGGACAGACCCTACAATGAGCAGTTCTTC
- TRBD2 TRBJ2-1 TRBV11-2 CASRRLAAPIYNEQFF TGTGCCAGCAGAAGACTAGCGGCCCCGATCTACAATGAGCAGTTCTTC
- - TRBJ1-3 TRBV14 CASSLSSGNTIYF TGTGCCAGCAGCCTATCCTCTGGAAACACCATATATTTT
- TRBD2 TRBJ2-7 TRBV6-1 CASTGGRRYEQYF TGTGCCAGCACGGGCGGGAGAAGGTACGAGCAGTACTTC
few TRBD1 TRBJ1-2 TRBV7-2 CASSSGTGGVGYTF TGTGCCAGCAGCTCCGGGACAGGGGGCGTCGGCTACACCTTC
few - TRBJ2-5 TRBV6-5 CASTPGGTETQYF TGTGCCAGCACTCCGGGGGGCACAGAGACCCAGTACTTC
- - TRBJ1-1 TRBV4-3 CASSYGVGGRGTEAFF TGCGCCAGCAGCTACGGGGTGGGGGGAAGAGGGACTGAAGCTTTCTTT
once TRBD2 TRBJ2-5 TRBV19 CASSRGEETQYF TGTGCCAGTAGCCGGGGGGAGGAGACCCAGTACTTC
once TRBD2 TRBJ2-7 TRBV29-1 CSVEVGTSGYEQYF TGCAGCGTTGAAGTAGGGACTAGCGGGTACGAGCAGTACTTC
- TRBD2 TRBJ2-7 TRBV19 CASKGGGAQSEQYF TGTGCCAGTAAAGGCGGGGGGGCCCAAAGCGAGCAGTACTTC
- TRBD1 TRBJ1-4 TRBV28 CASKKTGGGWGKLFF TGTGCCAGCAAAAAAACAGGGGGCGGGTGGGGAAAACTGTTTTTT
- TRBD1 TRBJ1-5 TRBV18 CASSLTGAGRNAQPQHF TGTGCCAGCTCACTTACAGGGGCAGGGAGGAATGCTCAGCCCCAGCATTTT
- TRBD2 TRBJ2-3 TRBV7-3 CASSLSSGGFPDTQYF TGTGCCAGCAGCTTATCCAGCGGGGGGTTCCCAGATACGCAGTATTTT
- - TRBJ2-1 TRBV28 CASSSNTGVLGNEQFF TGTGCCAGCAGTTCGAACACCGGAGTCCTGGGCAATGAGCAGTTCTTC
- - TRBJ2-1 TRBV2 CASSVETLGEQFF TGTGCCAGCAGTGTCGAGACTTTGGGTGAGCAGTTCTTC
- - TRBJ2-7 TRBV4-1 CASSQDPGTYEQYF TGCGCCAGCAGCCAAGATCCCGGGACTTACGAGCAGTACTTC
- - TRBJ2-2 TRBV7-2 CASSLEAGRRGELFF TGCGCCAGCAGCTTAGAGGCAGGGCGCCGAGGGGAGCTGTTTTTT
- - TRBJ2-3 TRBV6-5 CASSYSQWRYAVF TGTGCCAGCAGTTACTCGCAGTGGAGATACGCAGTATTT
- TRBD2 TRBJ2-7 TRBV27 CASSLKLAGGGYEQYF TGTGCCAGCAGTTTAAAACTAGCGGGAGGGGGGTACGAGCAGTACTTC
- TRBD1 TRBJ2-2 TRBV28 CASSQPGQFNTGELFF TGTGCCAGCAGTCAACCGGGACAGTTTAACACCGGGGAGCTGTTTTTT
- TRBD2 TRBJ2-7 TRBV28 CASSLPGGPSYEQYF TGTGCCAGCAGTTTACCGGGAGGACCCTCCTACGAGCAGTACTTC
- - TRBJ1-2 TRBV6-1 CASSLEGGGRGGYTF TGTGCCAGCAGCCTCGAAGGTGGGGGCCGGGGTGGCTACACCTTC
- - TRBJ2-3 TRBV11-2 CASSLVAGSTDTQYF TGTGCCAGCAGCTTAGTTGCGGGCAGCACAGATACGCAGTATTTT
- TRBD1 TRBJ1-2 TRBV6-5 CASSQTGGSAWGYTF TGTGCCAGCAGTCAGACAGGGGGCTCGGCCTGGGGCTACACCTTC
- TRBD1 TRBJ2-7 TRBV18 CASSPQDRGSEQYF TGTGCCAGCTCACCACAGGACAGGGGTTCCGAGCAGTACTTC
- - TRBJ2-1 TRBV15 CATSRDIRYNEQFF TGTGCCACCAGCAGAGATATCAGGTACAATGAGCAGTTCTTC
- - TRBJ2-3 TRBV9 CASSRGGAASTDTQYF TGTGCCAGCAGCAGGGGGGGGGCGGCTAGCACAGATACGCAGTATTTT
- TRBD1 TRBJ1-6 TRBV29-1 CSVGTAHNSPLHF TGCAGCGTGGGGACAGCACATAATTCACCCCTCCACTTT
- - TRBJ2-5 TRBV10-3 CAISDVGVAGSPPGTQYF TGTGCCATCAGTGATGTAGGTGTGGCAGGATCCCCCCCCGGAACCCAGTACTTC
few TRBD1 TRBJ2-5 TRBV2 CASSYGTGEETQYF TGTGCCAGCAGTTACGGGACAGGGGAGGAGACCCAGTACTTC
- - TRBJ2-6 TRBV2 CASKKGRGPSGANVLTF TGTGCCAGCAAGAAGGGCAGGGGCCCGAGTGGGGCCAACGTCCTGACTTTC
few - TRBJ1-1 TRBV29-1 CSALYTEAFF TGCAGCGCCCTTTACACTGAAGCTTTCTTT
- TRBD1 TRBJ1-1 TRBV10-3 CAISGDRRSVNTEAFF TGTGCCATCAGTGGGGACAGGCGGAGTGTCAACACTGAAGCTTTCTTT
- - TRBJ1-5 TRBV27 CASRPHSGEDQPQHF TGTGCCAGCAGACCACACTCCGGGGAGGATCAGCCCCAGCATTTT